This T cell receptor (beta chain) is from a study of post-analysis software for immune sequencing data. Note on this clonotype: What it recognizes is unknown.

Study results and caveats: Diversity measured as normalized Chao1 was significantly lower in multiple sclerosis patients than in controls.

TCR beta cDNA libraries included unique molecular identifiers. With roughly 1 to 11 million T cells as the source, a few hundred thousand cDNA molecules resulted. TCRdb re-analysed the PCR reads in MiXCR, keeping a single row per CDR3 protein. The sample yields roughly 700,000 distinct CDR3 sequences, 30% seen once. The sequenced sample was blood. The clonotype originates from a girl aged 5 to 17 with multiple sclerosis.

CDR3 bases: TGCAGCGCCGGGGAAACTGAAGCTTTCTTT. It encodes CSAGETEAFF. The chain uses TRBV29-1 and TRBJ1-1; D call uncertain. The CDR3 is 10 residues long. Germline V gene data show CDR1 as SQVTM and CDR2 as ANQGSEA. The V and J ends lost 7 bases and 5 bases respectively, with 8 bases between them.